A selection of T cell receptor beta chains follows, all from one sample in a study of T cells after yellow fever vaccination. TCRdb reanalysed the 5' RACE reads using MiXCR and keeps one entry per CDR3 protein. The sample includes 450,000 to 550,000 distinct CDR3 sequences, 15% to 20% seen only once; the top ten take approximately 14%. Specimen: PBMCs, collected 15 days after the yellow fever booster vaccination. The receptors stem from a man in his thirties or forties who received the YFV17D yellow fever vaccine. Both conserved end residues are part of each CDR3. The order of the fields is D gene, V gene, clone size, J gene, CDR3 protein, CDR3 DNA. A D gene is named only where the DNA matches it firmly. The size entry is marked missing in some rows and otherwise reads once, few, many or a size class.

D gene: .
V gene: TRBV7-9
clone size: .
J gene: TRBJ2-1
CDR3 protein: CASSLVAVTQQFF
CDR3 DNA: TGTGCCAGCAGCTTAGTAGCCGTAACCCAGCAGTTCTTC

D gene: TRBD1
V gene: TRBV12-3/TRBV12-4
clone size: few
J gene: TRBJ1-5
CDR3 protein: CASRSGTGVQPQHF
CDR3 DNA: TGTGCCAGCCGATCGGGGACAGGGGTACAGCCCCAGCATTTT

D gene: .
V gene: TRBV6-2/TRBV6-3
clone size: few
J gene: TRBJ2-5
CDR3 protein: CASSYRVADSAQYF
CDR3 DNA: TGTGCCAGCAGTTACAGGGTAGCGGACTCGGCCCAGTACTTC

D gene: .
V gene: TRBV7-8
clone size: .
J gene: TRBJ2-2
CDR3 protein: CASSLDVRVALFF
CDR3 DNA: TGTGCCAGCAGCTTAGACGTGCGGGTGGCGCTGTTTTTT

D gene: .
V gene: TRBV6-2/TRBV6-3
clone size: .
J gene: TRBJ2-1
CDR3 protein: CASTPLESPYNEQFF
CDR3 DNA: TGTGCCAGCACGCCACTAGAAAGCCCATACAATGAGCAGTTCTTC

D gene: TRBD1
V gene: TRBV11-3
clone size: few
J gene: TRBJ2-5
CDR3 protein: CASSSGGVGETQYF
CDR3 DNA: TGTGCCAGCAGCTCAGGGGGAGTTGGTGAGACCCAGTACTTC

D gene: .
V gene: TRBV6-1
clone size: few
J gene: TRBJ2-7
CDR3 protein: CASSLDLGTYEQYF
CDR3 DNA: TGTGCCAGCAGTCTGGACCTGGGAACTTACGAGCAGTACTTC

D gene: .
V gene: TRBV7-2
clone size: .
J gene: TRBJ2-3
CDR3 protein: CASSLPHTDTQYF
CDR3 DNA: TGTGCCAGCAGCTTACCGCACACAGATACGCAGTATTTT

D gene: TRBD1
V gene: TRBV19
clone size: .
J gene: TRBJ1-6
CDR3 protein: CASSPQQGAVNSPLHF
CDR3 DNA: TGTGCCAGTAGCCCGCAACAGGGGGCGGTTAATTCACCCCTCCACTTT

D gene: TRBD1
V gene: TRBV9
clone size: .
J gene: TRBJ2-7
CDR3 protein: CASSTGGDSYEQYF
CDR3 DNA: TGTGCCAGCAGCACAGGGGGCGATTCCTACGAGCAGTACTTC

D gene: .
V gene: TRBV5-1
clone size: .
J gene: TRBJ2-3
CDR3 protein: CASSLERSKIDTQYF
CDR3 DNA: TGCGCCAGCAGCTTGGAGCGGTCGAAGATTGATACGCAGTATTTT

D gene: .
V gene: TRBV7-9
clone size: once
J gene: TRBJ2-1
CDR3 protein: CASSRGSAAYNEQFF
CDR3 DNA: TGTGCCAGCAGCCGCGGGTCCGCGGCCTACAATGAGCAGTTCTTC

D gene: .
V gene: TRBV7-2
clone size: .
J gene: TRBJ2-1
CDR3 protein: CASSSEAGAYNEQFF
CDR3 DNA: TGTGCCAGCAGCTCAGAAGCGGGTGCCTACAATGAGCAGTTCTTC

D gene: .
V gene: TRBV6-5
clone size: few
J gene: TRBJ2-1
CDR3 protein: CASTLGNEQFF
CDR3 DNA: TGTGCCAGCACTTTGGGCAATGAGCAGTTCTTC

D gene: TRBD1
V gene: TRBV12-3/TRBV12-4
clone size: .
J gene: TRBJ2-3
CDR3 protein: CASRVRDRLTGDTQYF
CDR3 DNA: TGTGCCAGCAGGGTCCGGGACAGACTAACGGGAGATACGCAGTATTTT

D gene: .
V gene: TRBV30
clone size: few
J gene: TRBJ2-7
CDR3 protein: CAQDVIGYEQYF
CDR3 DNA: TGTGCCCAGGACGTAATTGGGTACGAGCAGTACTTC

D gene: TRBD2
V gene: TRBV25-1
clone size: .
J gene: TRBJ2-1
CDR3 protein: CASTLAGGPGNEQFF
CDR3 DNA: TGTGCCAGCACTTTAGCGGGAGGACCCGGGAATGAGCAGTTCTTC

D gene: .
V gene: TRBV7-2
clone size: .
J gene: TRBJ2-1
CDR3 protein: CASSSQNGGNEQFF
CDR3 DNA: TGTGCCAGCAGCTCACAAAACGGGGGAAATGAGCAGTTCTTC

D gene: .
V gene: TRBV15
clone size: few
J gene: TRBJ2-3
CDR3 protein: CATSKGGTDTQYF
CDR3 DNA: TGTGCCACCAGCAAGGGGGGCACAGATACGCAGTATTTT

D gene: TRBD1
V gene: TRBV29-1
clone size: .
J gene: TRBJ2-7
CDR3 protein: CSAQLRDRATYEQYF
CDR3 DNA: TGCAGCGCGCAGCTCCGGGACAGGGCTACCTACGAGCAGTACTTC

D gene: .
V gene: TRBV20-1
clone size: few
J gene: TRBJ2-3
CDR3 protein: CSAPDPSTTDTQYF
CDR3 DNA: TGCAGTGCTCCGGACCCAAGTACCACAGATACGCAGTATTTT

D gene: .
V gene: TRBV7-9
clone size: few
J gene: TRBJ2-3
CDR3 protein: CASISGRATGSVDTQYF
CDR3 DNA: TGTGCCAGCATCTCGGGTCGGGCGACGGGATCGGTAGATACGCAGTATTTT

D gene: .
V gene: TRBV6-2/TRBV6-3
clone size: few
J gene: TRBJ2-1
CDR3 protein: CASSYRTVFEQFF
CDR3 DNA: TGTGCCAGCAGTTACCGGACAGTTTTTGAGCAGTTCTTC

D gene: .
V gene: TRBV7-2
clone size: .
J gene: TRBJ2-7
CDR3 protein: CASSPRGLRTYEQYF
CDR3 DNA: TGTGCCAGCAGCCCTAGGGGCCTCCGCACCTACGAGCAGTACTTC

D gene: TRBD2
V gene: TRBV20-1
clone size: .
J gene: TRBJ2-5
CDR3 protein: CSASWFTSGDQETQYF
CDR3 DNA: TGCAGTGCCTCCTGGTTCACTAGCGGAGACCAAGAGACCCAGTACTTC

D gene: TRBD2
V gene: TRBV10-3
clone size: few
J gene: TRBJ2-7
CDR3 protein: CAITRTSGYEQYF
CDR3 DNA: TGTGCCATCACCCGGACTAGCGGGTACGAGCAGTACTTC

D gene: TRBD2
V gene: TRBV3-1
clone size: .
J gene: TRBJ2-3
CDR3 protein: CASSHLAGGIDTQYF
CDR3 DNA: TGTGCCAGCAGCCATCTAGCGGGAGGAATAGATACGCAGTATTTT

D gene: TRBD1
V gene: TRBV20-1
clone size: once
J gene: TRBJ2-1
CDR3 protein: CTTTGTGISGNEQFF
CDR3 DNA: TGCACCACCACCGGGACAGGGATTTCAGGGAACGAGCAGTTCTTC

D gene: TRBD2
V gene: TRBV10-3
clone size: few
J gene: TRBJ2-5
CDR3 protein: CAIRAGTSGRGETQYF
CDR3 DNA: TGTGCCATCAGAGCGGGGACTAGCGGGAGAGGGGAGACCCAGTACTTC

D gene: .
V gene: TRBV27
clone size: few
J gene: TRBJ2-7
CDR3 protein: CASSQGTRSGQYF
CDR3 DNA: TGTGCCAGCAGTCAGGGGACTCGAAGCGGGCAGTACTTC

D gene: TRBD1
V gene: TRBV7-2
clone size: .
J gene: TRBJ2-3
CDR3 protein: CASSLGGQIDTQYF
CDR3 DNA: TGTGCCAGCAGCTTAGGGGGACAGATAGATACGCAGTATTTT

D gene: TRBD1
V gene: TRBV5-1
clone size: .
J gene: TRBJ1-4
CDR3 protein: CASSLMVVQGGEKLFF
CDR3 DNA: TGCGCCAGCAGCTTGATGGTCGTGCAGGGGGGTGAAAAACTGTTTTTT

D gene: .
V gene: TRBV7-9
clone size: few
J gene: TRBJ2-3
CDR3 protein: CASSLDPGITDTQYF
CDR3 DNA: TGTGCCAGCAGCTTAGATCCGGGAATCACAGATACGCAGTATTTT

D gene: TRBD2
V gene: TRBV14
clone size: .
J gene: TRBJ2-1
CDR3 protein: CASSQVAGGYYNEQFF
CDR3 DNA: TGTGCCAGCAGCCAAGTTGCGGGAGGGTATTACAATGAGCAGTTCTTC

D gene: .
V gene: TRBV7-8
clone size: .
J gene: TRBJ2-3
CDR3 protein: CASSFYHTDTQYF
CDR3 DNA: TGTGCCAGCAGCTTCTACCACACAGATACGCAGTATTTT

D gene: .
V gene: TRBV29-1
clone size: few
J gene: TRBJ2-1
CDR3 protein: CSANTPIQYNEQFF
CDR3 DNA: TGCAGCGCAAACACTCCAATCCAATACAATGAGCAGTTCTTC

D gene: TRBD1
V gene: TRBV5-1
clone size: .
J gene: TRBJ2-6
CDR3 protein: CASSRLPGTAEPGANVLTF
CDR3 DNA: TGCGCCAGCAGCCGACTGCCCGGGACAGCAGAACCTGGGGCCAACGTCCTGACTTTC

D gene: .
V gene: TRBV30
clone size: .
J gene: TRBJ2-1
CDR3 protein: CAWSVEANNEQFF
CDR3 DNA: TGTGCCTGGAGTGTAGAGGCAAACAATGAGCAGTTCTTC

D gene: TRBD2
V gene: TRBV11-2
clone size: .
J gene: TRBJ2-1
CDR3 protein: CASSLGGSWSGTSYNEQFF
CDR3 DNA: TGTGCCAGCAGCTTAGGAGGGTCGTGGAGCGGGACCTCCTACAATGAGCAGTTCTTC

D gene: .
V gene: TRBV4-1
clone size: .
J gene: TRBJ2-2
CDR3 protein: CASSQYLVLTGELFF
CDR3 DNA: TGCGCCAGCTCCCAATACCTAGTGTTGACCGGGGAGCTGTTTTTT

D gene: TRBD1
V gene: TRBV12-3/TRBV12-4
clone size: .
J gene: TRBJ1-2
CDR3 protein: CASSPGQGRYGYTF
CDR3 DNA: TGTGCCAGCAGTCCCGGACAGGGACGCTATGGCTACACCTTC